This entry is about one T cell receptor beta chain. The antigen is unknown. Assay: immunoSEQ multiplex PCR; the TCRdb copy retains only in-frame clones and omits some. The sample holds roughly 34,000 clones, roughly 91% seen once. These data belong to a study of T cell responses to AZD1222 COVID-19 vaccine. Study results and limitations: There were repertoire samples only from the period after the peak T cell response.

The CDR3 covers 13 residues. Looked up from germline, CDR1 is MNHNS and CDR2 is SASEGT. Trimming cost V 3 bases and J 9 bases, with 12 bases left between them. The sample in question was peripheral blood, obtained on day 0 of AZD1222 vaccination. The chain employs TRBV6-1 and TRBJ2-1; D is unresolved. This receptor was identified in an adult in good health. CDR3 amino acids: CASSDGPTGEQFF. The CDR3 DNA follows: TGTGCCAGCAGTGATGGGCCCACGGGTGAGCAGTTCTTC.